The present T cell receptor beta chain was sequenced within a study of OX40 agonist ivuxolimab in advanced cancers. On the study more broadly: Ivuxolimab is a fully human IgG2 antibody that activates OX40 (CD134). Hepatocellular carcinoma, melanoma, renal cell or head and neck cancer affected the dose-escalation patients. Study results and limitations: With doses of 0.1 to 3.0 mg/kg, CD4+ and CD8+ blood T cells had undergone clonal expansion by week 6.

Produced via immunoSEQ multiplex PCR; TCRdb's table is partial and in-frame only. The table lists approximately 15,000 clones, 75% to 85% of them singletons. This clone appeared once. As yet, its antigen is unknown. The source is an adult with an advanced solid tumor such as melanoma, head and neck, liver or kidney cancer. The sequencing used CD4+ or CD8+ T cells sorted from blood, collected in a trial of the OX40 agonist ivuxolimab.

The chain's CDR3 is CASSWVGSTDTQYF. CDR3 DNA: TGTGCCAGCAGCTGGGTGGGGAGCACAGATACGCAGTATTTT. V usage is TRBV5-4 and J usage is TRBJ2-3; D ambiguous. From germline, CDR1 is SGHNT and CDR2 YYREEE (reference sequence). Trimming left V 3 bases short and J 0 bases short, with 8 bases between. CDR3 length: 14 amino acids.